This TCR beta chain comes out of a study of response to subunit inactivated influenza vaccine. General observations from the study: Each seasonal influenza vaccination, the authors suggested, recruits few new T cells.

There are a few counts of this clonotype. Antigen: not known. TCRdb passed the RT-PCR reads through MiXCR, listing each CDR3 protein once. The table lists some 180,000 distinct CDR3 sequences, about 9% of them singletons. From germline, CDR1 is SGDLS and CDR2 YYNGEE. V was trimmed by 3 bases and J by 1 base, leaving 7 bases between them. This CDR3 comprises 13 residues. The chain links TRBV9 to TRBJ1-1; D possibly corresponds to TRBD1 (5 bases). The receptor comes from a man aged 50 to 60 who received an inactivated influenza vaccine. This specimen was non-naive T cells sorted from PBMCs, taken on the day of vaccination. The CDR3 region is CASSAGGNTEAFF. In DNA, the CDR3 is TGTGCCAGCAGCGCGGGGGGGAACACTGAAGCTTTCTTT.